What follows are 13 T cell receptor beta chains derived from one specimen sequenced in a study of T cells in Graves' hyperthyroidism and ophthalmopathy. Amplification of TCR beta CDR3 regions was performed using RNA transcripts as template. The HTBI primer set drove a first-round RT-PCR of the TCR CDR3. MiXCR, run by TCRdb on the multiplex PCR reads, gives a single entry per CDR3 protein. The sample records approximately 420,000 distinct CDR3 sequences, roughly 13% being singletons. Sample: blood. The receptors derive from a woman aged 18-29 years with Graves' hyperthyroidism.

This clonotype was seen many times. The CDR3 region has the DNA TGCGCCAGCAGCCCCCCGGGACAGGGCCTCTATGGCTACACCTTC. Amino acids: CASSPPGQGLYGYTF. The chain has TRBV4-3 and TRBJ1-2, with 9 bases that match TRBD1. Germline CDR1 and CDR2: LGHNA and YSLEER. This CDR3 is 15 amino acids long. The junction had 7 bases not matched to a gene; V was cut back by 4 bases and J by 4 bases.

This clonotype has more than one count but fewer than ten. J is TRBJ1-1 and V is TRBV5-1; TRBD1 agrees at 8 bases. This CDR3 has 18 amino acids. Germline values: CDR1 SGHRS, CDR2 YFSETQ. The V segment lost 4 bases and the J segment 3 bases; nucleotides outside the gene matches: 17. The CDR3 DNA reads as TGCGCCAGCAGCCCCGGGTGGCGGACAGGGCTCCTTTACACTGAAGCTTTCTTT. Its protein product is CASSPGWRTGLLYTEAFF.

In DNA, the CDR3 is TGCAGCGTGGATCTACAGGGGAGCCACGAGCAGTACTTC. This codes for CSVDLQGSHEQYF. The chain employs TRBV29-1 and TRBJ2-7, with 7 bases matching TRBD1. CDR3 length: 13 residues. V was pared by 6 bases and J by 5 bases, with 10 bases of the junction left unmatched. The germline V gene encodes CDR1 SQVTM and CDR2 ANQGSEA.

The genes are TRBV5-6 and TRBJ2-1, with D perhaps matching TRBD2 (5 bases). Germline lookup yields CDR1 SGHDT and CDR2 YYEEEE. Trimming pared 5 bases from V and 0 bases from J, leaving 21 bases between. The CDR3 totals 18 residues. CDR3 bases: TGTGCCAGCAGAAGCCTTTCTGGGGAGCGGAGCTCCTACAATGAGCAGTTCTTC. Encoded protein: CASRSLSGERSSYNEQFF.

This clonotype was seen at least ten times. The gene calls are TRBV2 and TRBJ2-5; 14 positions match TRBD2. This CDR3 is built from 19 residues. Germline V gene lookup returns CDR1 SNHLY and CDR2 FYNNEI. With V trimmed by 7 bases and J by 2 bases, 15 bases remained unmatched. The CDR3 spells CASTHGGTSGSVNQETQYF. CDR3 nucleotides: TGTGCCAGCACTCACGGGGGGACTAGCGGGAGTGTAAATCAAGAGACCCAGTACTTC.

The chain combines TRBV20-1 with TRBJ1-1; possible D gene TRBD1, 5 bases. V shed 3 bases and J shed 2 bases, with 13 bases lying between them. This CDR3 spans 14 amino acids. Germline V gene data show CDR1 as DFQATT and CDR2 as SNEGSKA (reference sequence). CDR3: CSARPGMGNTEAFF. The CDR3 DNA is TGCAGTGCTAGGCCAGGGATGGGAAACACTGAAGCTTTCTTT.

Comments on this clonotype: A much larger clonotype is one base distant, so this may be a read error. V gene TRBV4-2 combines with J gene TRBJ1-2, with unresolved D. Trimming stripped 5 bases from V and 2 bases from J, with 9 bases between. Looked up from germline, CDR1 is LGHNA and CDR2 is YNFKEQ. The CDR3 has 13 amino acids. The CDR3 sequence: CASSTIDNYGYTF. CDR3 sequence (DNA): TGTGCCAGCAGCACCATTGACAACTATGGCTACACCTTC.

Worth noting for this clonotype: The junction shows a germline mismatch at one end, possibly a read error. The chain has TRBV6-1 and TRBJ1-4; no firm D call. Germline loops: CDR1 MNHNS, CDR2 SASEGT. The CDR3 loop spans 15 amino acids. CDR3 nucleotide sequence: TGTGCCAGCAATGAAGGGAGTCCGTTTAATGAAAAACTGTTTTTT. Translation: CASNEGSPFNEKLFF.

This clonotype came up many times. V usage is TRBV5-1 and J usage is TRBJ2-4, with a possible D match to TRBD2 (5 bases). Trimming took off 4 bases at V and 7 bases at J, with 18 bases between the two ends. Germline CDR1 SGHRS, CDR2 YFSETQ. CDR3 length: 15 residues. Here the CDR3 reads CASSPGRGNGNIQYF. The CDR3 DNA is TGCGCCAGCAGCCCCGGCAGAGGGAACGGGAACATTCAGTACTTC.

A few counts support this clonotype. This rearrangement joins TRBV3-1 to TRBJ2-1; TRBD2 matches 11 bases. Losses at the gene ends were 1 base for V and 4 bases for J; bases not matched to a gene: 9. CDR1 is LGHDT, CDR2 YNNKEL, per germline (reference sequence). This CDR3 region has 18 residues. DNA of the CDR3: TGTGCCAGCAGCCAAGGGGTCGGGTCTAGCGGGAGGTACAATGAGCAGTTCTTC. Its protein product is CASSQGVGSSGRYNEQFF.

This clonotype was seen more than once but under ten times. This chain joins TRBV5-1 and TRBJ1-1; unclear D gene. This CDR3 comprises 12 residues. V lost 0 bases and J lost 8, with 8 bases in between. Germline-derived CDR1 and CDR2 are SGHRS and YFSETQ. CDR3 residues: CASSLEGYEAFF. The CDR3 bases are TGCGCCAGCAGCTTGGAAGGTTACGAAGCTTTCTTT.

This clonotype has ten or more counts. The chain carries TRBV9 and TRBJ2-7, with unresolved D. Germline V gene data show CDR1 as SGDLS and CDR2 as YYNGEE. Trimming shortened V by 3 bases and J by 2 bases, and 9 bases separated the two germline ends. The CDR3 length is 13 residues. This chain's CDR3 is CASSDGHTYEQYF. Written as DNA, the CDR3 is TGTGCCAGCAGCGATGGGCATACCTACGAGCAGTACTTC.

DNA for the CDR3: TGTGCCAGCAGATTTCTAAGAGGGGGTTATGGCTACACCTTC. As protein: CASRFLRGGYGYTF. The V gene is TRBV12-3 or TRBV12-4, the J gene TRBJ1-2; D might be TRBD1 (6 bases). Trimming cost V 6 bases and J 5 bases, with 16 bases left between them. There are 14 residues in the CDR3.